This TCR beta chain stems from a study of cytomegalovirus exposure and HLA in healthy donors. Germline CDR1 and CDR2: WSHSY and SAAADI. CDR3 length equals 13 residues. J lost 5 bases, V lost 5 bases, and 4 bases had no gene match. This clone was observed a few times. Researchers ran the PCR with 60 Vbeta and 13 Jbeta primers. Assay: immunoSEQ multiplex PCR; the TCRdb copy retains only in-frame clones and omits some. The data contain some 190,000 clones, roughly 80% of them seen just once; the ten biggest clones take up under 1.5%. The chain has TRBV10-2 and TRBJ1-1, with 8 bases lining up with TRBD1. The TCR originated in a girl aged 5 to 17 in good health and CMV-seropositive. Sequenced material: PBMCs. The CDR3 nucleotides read TGCGCCAGCAGTCTTGGACAGGGAACTGAAGCTTTCTTT. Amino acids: CASSLGQGTEAFF.